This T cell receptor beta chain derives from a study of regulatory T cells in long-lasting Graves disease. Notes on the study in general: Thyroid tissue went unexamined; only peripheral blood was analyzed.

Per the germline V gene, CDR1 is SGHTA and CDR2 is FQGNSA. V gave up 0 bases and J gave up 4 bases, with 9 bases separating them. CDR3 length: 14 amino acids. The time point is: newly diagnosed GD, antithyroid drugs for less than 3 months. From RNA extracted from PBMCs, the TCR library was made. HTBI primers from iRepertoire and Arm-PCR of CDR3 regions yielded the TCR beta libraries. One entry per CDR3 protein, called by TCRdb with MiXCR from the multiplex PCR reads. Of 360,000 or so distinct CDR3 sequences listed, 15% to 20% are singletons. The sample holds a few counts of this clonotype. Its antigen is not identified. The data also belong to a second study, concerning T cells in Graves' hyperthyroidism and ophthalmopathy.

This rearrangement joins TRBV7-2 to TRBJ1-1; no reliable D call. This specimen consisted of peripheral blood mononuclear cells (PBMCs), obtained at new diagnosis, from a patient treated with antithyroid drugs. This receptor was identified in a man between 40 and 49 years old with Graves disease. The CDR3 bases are TGTGCCAGCAGCTTAGCTTTCCTTGGCACTGAAGCTTTCTTT. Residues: CASSLAFLGTEAFF. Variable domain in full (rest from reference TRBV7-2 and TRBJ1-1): GAGVSQSPSNKVTEKGKDVELRCDPISGHTALYWYRQSLGQGLEFLIYFQGNSAPDKSGLPSDRFSAERTGGSVSTLTIQRTQQEDSAVYLCASSLAFLGTEAFFGQGTRLTVV.